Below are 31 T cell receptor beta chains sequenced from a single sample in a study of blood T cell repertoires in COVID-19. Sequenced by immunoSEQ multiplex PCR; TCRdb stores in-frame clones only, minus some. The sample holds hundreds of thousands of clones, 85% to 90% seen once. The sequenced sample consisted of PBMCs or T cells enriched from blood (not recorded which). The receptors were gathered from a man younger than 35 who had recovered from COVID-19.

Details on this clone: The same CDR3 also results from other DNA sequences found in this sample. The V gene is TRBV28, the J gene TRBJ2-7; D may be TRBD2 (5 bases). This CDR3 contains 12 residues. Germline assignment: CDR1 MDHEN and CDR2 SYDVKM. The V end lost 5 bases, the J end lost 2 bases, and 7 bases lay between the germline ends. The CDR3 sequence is CASSRGTYEQYF. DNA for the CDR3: TGTGCCAGCAGTAGAGGGACCTACGAGCAGTACTTC.

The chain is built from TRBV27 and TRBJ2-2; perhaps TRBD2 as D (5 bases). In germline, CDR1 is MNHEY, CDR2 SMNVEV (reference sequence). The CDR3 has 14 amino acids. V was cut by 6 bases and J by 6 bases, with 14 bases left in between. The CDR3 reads CASSEAPGSGELFF. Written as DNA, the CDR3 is TGTGCCAGCAGCGAAGCCCCGGGGTCCGGGGAGCTGTTTTTT.

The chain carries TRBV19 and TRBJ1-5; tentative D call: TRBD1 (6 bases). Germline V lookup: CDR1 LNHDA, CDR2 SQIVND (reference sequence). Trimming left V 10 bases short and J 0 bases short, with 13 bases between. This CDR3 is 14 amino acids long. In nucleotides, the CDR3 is TGTGCCACCTGGACAGTTGATAGCAATCAGCCCCAGCATTTT. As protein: CATWTVDSNQPQHF.

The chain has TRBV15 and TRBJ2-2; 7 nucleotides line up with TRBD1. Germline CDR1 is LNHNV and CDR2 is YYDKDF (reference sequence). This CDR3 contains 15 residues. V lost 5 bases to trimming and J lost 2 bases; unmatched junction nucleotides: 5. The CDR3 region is CATSAGTVNTGELFF. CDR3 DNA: TGTGCCACCAGCGCCGGGACAGTTAACACCGGGGAGCTGTTTTTT.

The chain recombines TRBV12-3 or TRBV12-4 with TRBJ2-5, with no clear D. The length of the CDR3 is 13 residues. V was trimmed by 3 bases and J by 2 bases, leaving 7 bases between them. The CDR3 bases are TGTGCCAGCAGTTTTAGTAGACAAGAGACCCAGTACTTC. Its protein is CASSFSRQETQYF.

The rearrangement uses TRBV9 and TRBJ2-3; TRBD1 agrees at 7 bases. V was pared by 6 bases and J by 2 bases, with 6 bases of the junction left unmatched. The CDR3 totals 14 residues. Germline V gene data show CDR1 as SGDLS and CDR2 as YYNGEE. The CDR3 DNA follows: TGTGCCAGCAACCCCGGGACAGACACAGATACGCAGTATTTT. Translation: CASNPGTDTDTQYF.

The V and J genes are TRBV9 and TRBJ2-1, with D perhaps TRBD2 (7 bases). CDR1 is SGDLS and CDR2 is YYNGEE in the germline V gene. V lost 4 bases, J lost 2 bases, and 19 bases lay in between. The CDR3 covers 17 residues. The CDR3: CASSPLGGGLTYNEQFF. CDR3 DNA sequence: TGTGCCAGCAGCCCCCTAGGGGGGGGCCTTACCTACAATGAGCAGTTCTTC.

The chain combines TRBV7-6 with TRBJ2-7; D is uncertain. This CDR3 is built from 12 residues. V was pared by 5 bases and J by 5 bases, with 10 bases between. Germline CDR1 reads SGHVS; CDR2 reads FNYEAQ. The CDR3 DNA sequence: TGTGCCAGCAGCCTCCCTTTAGACGAGCAGTACTTC. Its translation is CASSLPLDEQYF.

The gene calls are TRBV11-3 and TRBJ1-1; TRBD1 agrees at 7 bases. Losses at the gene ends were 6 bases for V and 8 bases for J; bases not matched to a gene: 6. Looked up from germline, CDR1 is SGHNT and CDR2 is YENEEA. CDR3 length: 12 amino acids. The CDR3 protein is CASSYRGPEAFF. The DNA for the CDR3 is TGTGCCAGCAGTTACAGGGGCCCAGAAGCTTTCTTT.

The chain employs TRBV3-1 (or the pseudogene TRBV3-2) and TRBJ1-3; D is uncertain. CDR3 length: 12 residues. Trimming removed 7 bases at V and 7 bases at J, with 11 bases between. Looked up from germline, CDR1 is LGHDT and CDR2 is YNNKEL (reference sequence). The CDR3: CASTSVRNTIYF. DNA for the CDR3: TGTGCCAGCACCTCTGTACGGAACACCATATATTTT.

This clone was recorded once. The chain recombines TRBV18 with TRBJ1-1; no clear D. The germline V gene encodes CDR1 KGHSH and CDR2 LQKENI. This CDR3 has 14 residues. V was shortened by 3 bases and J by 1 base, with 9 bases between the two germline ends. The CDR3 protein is CASSPGDPNTEAFF. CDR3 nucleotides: TGTGCCAGCTCACCGGGAGACCCGAACACTGAAGCTTTCTTT.

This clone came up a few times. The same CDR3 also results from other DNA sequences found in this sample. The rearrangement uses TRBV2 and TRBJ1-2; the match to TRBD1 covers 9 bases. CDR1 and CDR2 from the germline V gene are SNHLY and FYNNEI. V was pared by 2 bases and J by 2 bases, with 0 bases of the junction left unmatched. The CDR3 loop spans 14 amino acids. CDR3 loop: CASSETGGNYGYTF. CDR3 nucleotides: TGTGCCAGCAGTGAAACAGGGGGCAACTATGGCTACACCTTC.

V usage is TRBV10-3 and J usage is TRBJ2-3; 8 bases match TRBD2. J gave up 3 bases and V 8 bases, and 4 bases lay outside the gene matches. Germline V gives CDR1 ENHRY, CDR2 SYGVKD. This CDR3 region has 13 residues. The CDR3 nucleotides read TGTGCCATCCGAGCGGGAGTTACAGATACGCAGTATTTT. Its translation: CAIRAGVTDTQYF.

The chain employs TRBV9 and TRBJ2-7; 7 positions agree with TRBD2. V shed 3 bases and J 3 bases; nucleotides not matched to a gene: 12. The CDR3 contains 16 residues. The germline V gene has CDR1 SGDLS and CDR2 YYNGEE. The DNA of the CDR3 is TGTGCCAGCAGCGCGCATCCAGGGAGGGACTACTACGAGCAGTACTTC. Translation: CASSAHPGRDYYEQYF.

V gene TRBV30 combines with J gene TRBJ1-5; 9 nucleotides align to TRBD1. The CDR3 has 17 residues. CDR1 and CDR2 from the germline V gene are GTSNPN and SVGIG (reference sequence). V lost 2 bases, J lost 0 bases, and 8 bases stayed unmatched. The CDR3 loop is CAWSTGGTTYSNQPQHF. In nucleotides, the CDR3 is TGTGCCTGGAGTACAGGGGGCACCACTTATAGCAATCAGCCCCAGCATTTT.

The chain's CDR3 is CASSSLYSNQPQHF. The CDR3 nucleotides read TGTGCCAGCAGCTCTCTATATAGCAATCAGCCCCAGCATTTT. The V call is TRBV7-3, the J call TRBJ1-5; no clear D gene. The V gene lost 4 bases and the J gene lost 0 bases, with 7 bases spanning the gap. The CDR3 is 14 amino acids. The germline CDR1 and CDR2 sequences are SGHTA and FQGTGA.

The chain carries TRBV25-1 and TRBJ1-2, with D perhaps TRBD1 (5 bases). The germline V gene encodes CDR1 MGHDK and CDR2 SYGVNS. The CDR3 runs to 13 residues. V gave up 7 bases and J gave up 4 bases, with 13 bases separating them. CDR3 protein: CASTPTGGYGYTF. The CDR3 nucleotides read TGTGCCAGCACACCAACAGGTGGCTATGGCTACACCTTC.

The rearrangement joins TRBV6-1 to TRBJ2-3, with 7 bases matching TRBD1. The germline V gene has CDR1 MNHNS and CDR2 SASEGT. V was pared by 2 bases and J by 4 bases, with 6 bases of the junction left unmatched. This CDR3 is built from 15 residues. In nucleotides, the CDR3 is TGTGCCAGCAGTGAATTGTACAGGGGCGCAGATACGCAGTATTTT. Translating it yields CASSELYRGADTQYF.

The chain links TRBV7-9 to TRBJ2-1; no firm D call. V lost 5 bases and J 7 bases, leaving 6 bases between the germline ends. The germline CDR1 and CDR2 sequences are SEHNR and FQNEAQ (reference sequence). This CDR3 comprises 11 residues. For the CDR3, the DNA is TGTGCCAGCAGCGTATATAATGAGCAGTTCTTC. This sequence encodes CASSVYNEQFF.

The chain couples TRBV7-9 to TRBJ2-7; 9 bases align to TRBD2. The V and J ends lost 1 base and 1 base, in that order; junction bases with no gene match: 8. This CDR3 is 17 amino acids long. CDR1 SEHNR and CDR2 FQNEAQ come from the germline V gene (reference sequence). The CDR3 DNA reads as TGTGCCAGCAGCTTAGGGGGTGGGCTAGCGGGATCCTACGAGCAGTACTTC. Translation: CASSLGGGLAGSYEQYF.

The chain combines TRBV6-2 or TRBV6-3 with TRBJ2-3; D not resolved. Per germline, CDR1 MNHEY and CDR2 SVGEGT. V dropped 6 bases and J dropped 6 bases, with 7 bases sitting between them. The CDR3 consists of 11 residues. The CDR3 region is CASSHADTQYF. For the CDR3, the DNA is TGTGCCAGCAGCCACGCGGATACGCAGTATTTT.

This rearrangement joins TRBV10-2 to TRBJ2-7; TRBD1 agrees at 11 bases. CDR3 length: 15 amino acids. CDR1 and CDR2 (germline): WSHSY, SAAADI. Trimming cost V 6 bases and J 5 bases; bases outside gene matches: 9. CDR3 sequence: CASSDFRDRGNEQYF. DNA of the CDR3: TGCGCCAGCAGCGACTTCCGGGACAGGGGGAACGAGCAGTACTTC.

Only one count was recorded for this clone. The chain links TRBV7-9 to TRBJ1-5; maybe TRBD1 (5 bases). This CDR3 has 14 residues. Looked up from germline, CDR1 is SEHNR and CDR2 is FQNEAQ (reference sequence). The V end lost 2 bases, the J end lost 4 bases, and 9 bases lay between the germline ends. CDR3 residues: CASSLRGTNQPQHF. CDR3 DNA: TGTGCCAGCAGCTTACGGGGGACGAATCAGCCCCAGCATTTT. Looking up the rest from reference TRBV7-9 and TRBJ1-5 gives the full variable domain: DTGVSQNPRHKITKRGQNVTFRCDPISEHNRLYWYRQTLGQGPEFLTYFQNEAQLEKSRLLSDRFSAERPKGSFSTLEIQRTEQGDSAMYLCASSLRGTNQPQHFGDGTRLSIL.

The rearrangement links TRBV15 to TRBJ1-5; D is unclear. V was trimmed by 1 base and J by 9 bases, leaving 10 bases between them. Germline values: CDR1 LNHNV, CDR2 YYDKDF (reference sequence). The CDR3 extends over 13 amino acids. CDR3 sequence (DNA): TGTGCCACCAGCAGAGGAGGAGTAGGGCCCCAGCATTTT. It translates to CATSRGGVGPQHF.

The CDR3 nucleotides are TGTGCCAGCAGTTCAGGGACAGTCCCATTCTTC. The encoded protein is CASSSGTVPFF. This chain joins TRBV6-6 and TRBJ2-1; TRBD1 matches 7 bases. From germline, CDR1 is MNHNY and CDR2 SVGAGI (reference sequence). The CDR3 contains 11 residues. J lost 16 bases, V lost 4 bases, and 7 bases had no gene match.

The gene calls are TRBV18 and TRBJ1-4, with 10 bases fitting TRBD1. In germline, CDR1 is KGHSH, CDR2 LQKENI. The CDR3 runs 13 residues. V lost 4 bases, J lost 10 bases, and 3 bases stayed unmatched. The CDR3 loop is CASSRRDRGKLFF. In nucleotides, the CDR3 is TGTGCCAGCTCACGTAGGGACAGGGGAAAACTGTTTTTT.

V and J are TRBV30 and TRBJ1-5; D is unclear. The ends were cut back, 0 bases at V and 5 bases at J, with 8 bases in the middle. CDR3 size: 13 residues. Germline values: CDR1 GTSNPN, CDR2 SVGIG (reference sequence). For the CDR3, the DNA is TGTGCCTGGAGTGTGGCGGATGATCAGCCCCAGCATTTT. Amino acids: CAWSVADDQPQHF.

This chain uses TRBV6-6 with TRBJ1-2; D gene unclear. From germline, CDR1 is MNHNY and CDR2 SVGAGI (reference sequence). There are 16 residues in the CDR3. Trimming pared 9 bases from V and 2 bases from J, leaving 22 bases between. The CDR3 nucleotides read TGTGCCAGTTCCAGCCGGGAACAGCCGATAAACTATGGCTACACCTTC. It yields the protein CASSSREQPINYGYTF.

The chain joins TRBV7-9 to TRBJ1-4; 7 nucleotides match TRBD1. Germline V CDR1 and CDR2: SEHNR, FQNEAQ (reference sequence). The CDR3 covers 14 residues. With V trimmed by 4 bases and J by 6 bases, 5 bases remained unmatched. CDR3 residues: CASSSTGSYEKLFF. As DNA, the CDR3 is TGTGCCAGCAGCTCGACAGGGAGTTATGAAAAACTGTTTTTT.

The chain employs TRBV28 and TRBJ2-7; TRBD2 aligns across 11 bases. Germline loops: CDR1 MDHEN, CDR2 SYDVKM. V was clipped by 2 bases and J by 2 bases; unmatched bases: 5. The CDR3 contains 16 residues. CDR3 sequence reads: CASSLGTSGSTYEQYF. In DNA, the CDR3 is TGTGCCAGCAGTTTAGGGACTAGCGGCTCAACCTACGAGCAGTACTTC.

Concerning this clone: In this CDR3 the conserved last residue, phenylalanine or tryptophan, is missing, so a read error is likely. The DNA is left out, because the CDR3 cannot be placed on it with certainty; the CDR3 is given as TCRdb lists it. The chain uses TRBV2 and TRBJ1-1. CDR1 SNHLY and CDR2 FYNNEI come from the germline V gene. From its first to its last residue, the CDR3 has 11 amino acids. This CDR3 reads CASSDRLSEGA.